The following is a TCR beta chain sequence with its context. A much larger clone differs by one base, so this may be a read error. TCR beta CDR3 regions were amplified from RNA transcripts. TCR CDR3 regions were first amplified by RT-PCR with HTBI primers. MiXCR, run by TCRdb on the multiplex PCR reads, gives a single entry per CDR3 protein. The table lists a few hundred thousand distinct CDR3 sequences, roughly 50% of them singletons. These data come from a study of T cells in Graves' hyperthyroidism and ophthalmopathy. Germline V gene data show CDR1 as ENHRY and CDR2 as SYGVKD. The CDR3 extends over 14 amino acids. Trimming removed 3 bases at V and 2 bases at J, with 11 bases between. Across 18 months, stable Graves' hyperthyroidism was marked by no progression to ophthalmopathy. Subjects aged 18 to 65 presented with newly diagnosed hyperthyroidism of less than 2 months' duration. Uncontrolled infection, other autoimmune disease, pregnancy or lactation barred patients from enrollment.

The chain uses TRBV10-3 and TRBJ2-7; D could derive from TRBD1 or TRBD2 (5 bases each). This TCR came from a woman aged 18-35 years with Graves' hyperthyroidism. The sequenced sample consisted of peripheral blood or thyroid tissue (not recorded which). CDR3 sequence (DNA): TGTGCCATCAGTGATGGGACCGCGGCCTACGAGCAGTACTTC. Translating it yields CAISDGTAAYEQYF.